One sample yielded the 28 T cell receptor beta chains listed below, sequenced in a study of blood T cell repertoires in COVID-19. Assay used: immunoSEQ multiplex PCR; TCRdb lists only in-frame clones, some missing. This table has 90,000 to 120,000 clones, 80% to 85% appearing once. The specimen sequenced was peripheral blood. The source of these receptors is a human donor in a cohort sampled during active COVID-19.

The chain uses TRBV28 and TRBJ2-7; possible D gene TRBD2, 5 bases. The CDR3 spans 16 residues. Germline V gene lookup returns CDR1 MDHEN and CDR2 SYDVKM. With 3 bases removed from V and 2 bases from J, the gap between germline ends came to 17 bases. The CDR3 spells CASSFHLAVLTYEQYF. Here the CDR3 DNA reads TGTGCCAGCAGTTTCCACCTAGCTGTTCTTACCTACGAGCAGTACTTC.

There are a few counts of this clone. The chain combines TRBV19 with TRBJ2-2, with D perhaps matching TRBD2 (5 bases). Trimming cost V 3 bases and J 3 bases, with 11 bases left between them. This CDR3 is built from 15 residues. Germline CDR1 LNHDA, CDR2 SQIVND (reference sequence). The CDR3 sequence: CASSISGRDTGELFF. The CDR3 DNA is TGTGCCAGTAGTATTTCTGGGAGAGACACCGGGGAGCTGTTTTTT. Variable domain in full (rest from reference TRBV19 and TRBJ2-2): DGGITQSPKYLFRKEGQNVTLSCEQNLNHDAMYWYRQDPGQGLRLIYYSQIVNDFQKGDIAEGYSVSREKKESFPLTVTSAQKNPTAFYLCASSISGRDTGELFFGEGSRLTVL.

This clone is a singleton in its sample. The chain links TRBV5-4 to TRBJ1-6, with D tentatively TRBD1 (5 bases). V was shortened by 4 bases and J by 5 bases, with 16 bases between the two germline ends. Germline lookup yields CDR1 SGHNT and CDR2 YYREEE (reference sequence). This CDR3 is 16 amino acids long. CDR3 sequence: CASSPLPGIDNSPLHF. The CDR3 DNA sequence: TGTGCCAGCAGCCCCCTTCCAGGGATCGATAATTCACCCCTCCACTTT.

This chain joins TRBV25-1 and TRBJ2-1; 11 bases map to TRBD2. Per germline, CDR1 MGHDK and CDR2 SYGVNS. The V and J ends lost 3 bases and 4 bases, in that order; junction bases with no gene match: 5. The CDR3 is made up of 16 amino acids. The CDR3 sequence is CASSDQLAGAYNEQFF. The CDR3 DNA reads TGTGCCAGCAGTGACCAACTAGCGGGGGCTTACAATGAGCAGTTCTTC.

The CDR3 nucleotides read TGTGCCAGTAGTATTGGGGGCAGCACCGGGGAGCTGTTTTTT. Protein: CASSIGGSTGELFF. The chain couples TRBV19 to TRBJ2-2; tentative D call: TRBD1 (6 bases). Germline loops: CDR1 LNHDA, CDR2 SQIVND (reference sequence). V was cut by 3 bases and J by 4 bases, with 9 bases left in between. This CDR3 is 14 amino acids long.

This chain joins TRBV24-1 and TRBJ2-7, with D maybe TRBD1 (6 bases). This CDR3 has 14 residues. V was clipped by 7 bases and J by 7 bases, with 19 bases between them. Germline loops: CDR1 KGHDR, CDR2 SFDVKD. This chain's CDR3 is CATSSSGPRGEQYF. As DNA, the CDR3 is TGTGCCACCAGCTCCTCGGGTCCAAGGGGGGAGCAGTACTTC.

The CDR3 here is CASSFWGRSLNQPQHF. The CDR3, as DNA: TGTGCCAGTAGTTTCTGGGGCCGTTCCCTCAATCAGCCCCAGCATTTT. The chain employs TRBV19 and TRBJ1-5; possible D gene TRBD1, 5 bases. From germline, CDR1 is LNHDA and CDR2 SQIVND (reference sequence). This CDR3 comprises 16 residues. With 5 bases removed from V and 3 bases from J, the gap between germline ends came to 17 bases.

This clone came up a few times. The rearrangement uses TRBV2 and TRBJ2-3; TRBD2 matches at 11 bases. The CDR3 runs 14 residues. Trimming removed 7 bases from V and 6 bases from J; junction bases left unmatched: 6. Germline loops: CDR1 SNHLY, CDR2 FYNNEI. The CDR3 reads CASNLAGGVDTQYF. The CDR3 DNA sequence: TGTGCCAGCAATCTAGCGGGAGGCGTGGATACGCAGTATTTT.

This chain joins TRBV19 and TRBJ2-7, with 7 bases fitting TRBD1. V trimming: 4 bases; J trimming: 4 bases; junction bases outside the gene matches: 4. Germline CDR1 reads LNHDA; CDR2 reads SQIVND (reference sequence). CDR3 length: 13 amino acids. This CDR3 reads CASSRGQRYEQYF. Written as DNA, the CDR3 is TGTGCCAGTAGTAGGGGACAGCGATACGAGCAGTACTTC.

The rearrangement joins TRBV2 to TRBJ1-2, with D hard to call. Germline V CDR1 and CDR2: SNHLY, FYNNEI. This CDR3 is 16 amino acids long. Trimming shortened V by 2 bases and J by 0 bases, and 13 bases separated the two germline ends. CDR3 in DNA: TGTGCCAGCAGTGAAATCGGGAGAAAAGCTAACTATGGCTACACCTTC. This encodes CASSEIGRKANYGYTF. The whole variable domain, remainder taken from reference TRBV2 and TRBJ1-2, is EPEVTQTPSHQVTQMGQEVILRCVPISNHLYFYWYRQILGQKVEFLVSFYNNEISEKSEIFDDQFSVERPDGSNFTLKIRSTKLEDSAMYFCASSEIGRKANYGYTFGSGTRLTVV.

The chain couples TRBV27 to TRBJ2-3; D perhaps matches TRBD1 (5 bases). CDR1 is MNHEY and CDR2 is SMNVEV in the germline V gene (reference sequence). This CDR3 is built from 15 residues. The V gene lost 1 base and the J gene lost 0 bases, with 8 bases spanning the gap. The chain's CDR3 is CASSLWGQSTDTQYF. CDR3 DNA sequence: TGTGCCAGCAGTTTATGGGGCCAAAGCACAGATACGCAGTATTTT.

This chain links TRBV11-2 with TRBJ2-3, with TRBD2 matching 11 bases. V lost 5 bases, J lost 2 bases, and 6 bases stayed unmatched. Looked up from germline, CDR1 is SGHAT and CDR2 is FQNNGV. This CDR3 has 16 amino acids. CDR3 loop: CASSPGTSGLTDTQYF. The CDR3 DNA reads TGTGCCAGCAGCCCAGGGACTAGCGGCCTCACAGATACGCAGTATTTT.

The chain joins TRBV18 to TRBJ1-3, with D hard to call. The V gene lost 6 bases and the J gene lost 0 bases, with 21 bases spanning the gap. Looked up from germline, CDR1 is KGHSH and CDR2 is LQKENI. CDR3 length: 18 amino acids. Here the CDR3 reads CASSQPATTASSGNTIYF. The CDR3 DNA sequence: TGTGCCAGCTCCCAACCCGCTACCACCGCAAGCTCTGGAAACACCATATATTTT.

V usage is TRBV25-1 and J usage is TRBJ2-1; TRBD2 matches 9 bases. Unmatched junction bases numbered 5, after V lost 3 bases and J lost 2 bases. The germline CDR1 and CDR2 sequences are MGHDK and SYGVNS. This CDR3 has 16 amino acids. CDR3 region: CASSDSSGKAYNEQFF. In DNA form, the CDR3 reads TGTGCCAGCAGTGATTCTAGCGGGAAAGCCTACAATGAGCAGTTCTTC. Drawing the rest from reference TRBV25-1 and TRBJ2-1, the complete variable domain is EADIYQTPRYLVIGTGKKITLECSQTMGHDKMYWYQQDPGMELHLIHYSYGVNSTEKGDLSSESTVSRIRTEHFPLTLESARPSHTSQYLCASSDSSGKAYNEQFFGPGTRLTVL.

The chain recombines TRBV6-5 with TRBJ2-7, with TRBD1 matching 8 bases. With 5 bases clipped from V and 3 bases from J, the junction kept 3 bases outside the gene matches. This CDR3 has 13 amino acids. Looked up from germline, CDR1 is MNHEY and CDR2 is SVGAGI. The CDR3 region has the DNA TGTGCCAGCAGTAGACAGGGGTACTACGAGCAGTACGTC. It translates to CASSRQGYYEQYV.

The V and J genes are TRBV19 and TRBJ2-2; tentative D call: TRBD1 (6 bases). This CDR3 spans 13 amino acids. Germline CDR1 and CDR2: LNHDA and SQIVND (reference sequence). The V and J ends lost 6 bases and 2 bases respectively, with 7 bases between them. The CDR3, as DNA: TGTGCCAGTAGACAGGGAAACACCGGGGAGCTGTTTTTT. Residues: CASRQGNTGELFF.

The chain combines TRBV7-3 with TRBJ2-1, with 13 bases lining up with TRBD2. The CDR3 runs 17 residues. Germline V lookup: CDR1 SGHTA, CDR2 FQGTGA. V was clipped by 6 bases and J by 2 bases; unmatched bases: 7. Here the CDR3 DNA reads TGTGCCAGCAGTCCTACTAGCGGGAGGGTTACCTACAATGAGCAGTTCTTC. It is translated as CASSPTSGRVTYNEQFF.

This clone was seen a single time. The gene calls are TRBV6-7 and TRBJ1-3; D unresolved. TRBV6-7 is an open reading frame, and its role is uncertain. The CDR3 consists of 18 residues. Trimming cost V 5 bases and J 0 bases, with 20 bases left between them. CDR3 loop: CASSKPGINKGSGNTIYF. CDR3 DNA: TGTGCCAGCAGTAAACCGGGAATTAACAAAGGCTCTGGAAACACCATATATTTT.

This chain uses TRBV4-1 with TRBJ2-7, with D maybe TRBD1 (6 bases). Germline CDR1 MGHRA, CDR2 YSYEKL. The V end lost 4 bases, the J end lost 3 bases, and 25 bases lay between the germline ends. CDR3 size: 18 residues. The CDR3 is CASSLSEGGTGSLYEQYF. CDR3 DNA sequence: TGCGCCAGCAGCCTCAGCGAAGGAGGAACAGGGTCTCTCTACGAGCAGTACTTC.

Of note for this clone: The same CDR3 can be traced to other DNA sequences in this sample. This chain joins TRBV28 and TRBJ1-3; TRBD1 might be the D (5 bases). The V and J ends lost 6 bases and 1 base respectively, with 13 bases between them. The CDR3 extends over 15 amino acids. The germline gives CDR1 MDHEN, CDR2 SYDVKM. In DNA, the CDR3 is TGTGCCAGCAGCCCGCCCCAGGGATCTGGAAACACCATATATTTT. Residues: CASSPPQGSGNTIYF. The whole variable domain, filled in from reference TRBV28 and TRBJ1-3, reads DVKVTQSSRYLVKRTGEKVFLECVQDMDHENMFWYRQDPGLGLRLIYFSYDVKMKEKGDIPEGYSVSREKKERFSLILESASTNQTSMYLCASSPPQGSGNTIYFGEGSWLTVV.

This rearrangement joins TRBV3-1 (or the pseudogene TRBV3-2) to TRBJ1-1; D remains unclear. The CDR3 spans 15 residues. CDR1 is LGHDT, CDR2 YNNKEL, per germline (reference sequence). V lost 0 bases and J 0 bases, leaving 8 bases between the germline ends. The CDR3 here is CASSQESALNTEAFF. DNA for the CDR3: TGTGCCAGCAGCCAAGAGTCTGCGCTGAACACTGAAGCTTTCTTT.

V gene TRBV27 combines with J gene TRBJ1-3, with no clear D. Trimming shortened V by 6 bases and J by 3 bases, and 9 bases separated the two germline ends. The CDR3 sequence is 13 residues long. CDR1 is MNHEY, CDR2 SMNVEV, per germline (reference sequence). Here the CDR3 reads CASRRSGGNTIYF. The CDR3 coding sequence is TGTGCCAGCAGGCGCAGCGGTGGAAACACCATATATTTT.

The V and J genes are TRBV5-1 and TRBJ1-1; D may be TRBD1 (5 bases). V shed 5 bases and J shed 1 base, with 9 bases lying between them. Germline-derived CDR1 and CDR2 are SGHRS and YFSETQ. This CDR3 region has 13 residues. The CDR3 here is CASRGVTNTEAFF. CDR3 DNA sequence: TGCGCCAGCAGAGGGGTCACGAACACTGAAGCTTTCTTT.

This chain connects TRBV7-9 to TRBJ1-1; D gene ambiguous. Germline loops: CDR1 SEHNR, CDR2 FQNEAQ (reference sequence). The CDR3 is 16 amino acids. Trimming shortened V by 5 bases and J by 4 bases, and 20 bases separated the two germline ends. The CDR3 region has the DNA TGTGCCAGCAGCGGACGAGGGTACGGCGAGAGCACTGAAGCTTTCTTT. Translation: CASSGRGYGESTEAFF.

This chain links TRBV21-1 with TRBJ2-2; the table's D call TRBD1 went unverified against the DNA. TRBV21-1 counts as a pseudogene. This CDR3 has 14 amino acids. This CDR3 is CARGDNRDPGELFF. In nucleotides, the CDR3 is TGTGCCAGAGGTGATAACAGGGACCCCGGGGAGCTGTTTTTT.

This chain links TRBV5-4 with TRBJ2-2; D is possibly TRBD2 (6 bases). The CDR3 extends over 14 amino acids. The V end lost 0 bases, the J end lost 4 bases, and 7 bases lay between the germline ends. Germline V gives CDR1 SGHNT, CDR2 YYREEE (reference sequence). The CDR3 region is CASSLAGSTGELFF. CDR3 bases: TGTGCCAGCAGCTTGGCCGGGAGCACCGGGGAGCTGTTTTTT.

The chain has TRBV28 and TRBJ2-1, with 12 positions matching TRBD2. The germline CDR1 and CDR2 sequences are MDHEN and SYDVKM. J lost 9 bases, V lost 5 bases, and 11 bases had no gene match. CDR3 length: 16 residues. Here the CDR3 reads CASSKGGLAGGGEQFF. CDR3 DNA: TGTGCCAGCAGTAAGGGTGGGCTAGCGGGAGGGGGTGAGCAGTTCTTC.

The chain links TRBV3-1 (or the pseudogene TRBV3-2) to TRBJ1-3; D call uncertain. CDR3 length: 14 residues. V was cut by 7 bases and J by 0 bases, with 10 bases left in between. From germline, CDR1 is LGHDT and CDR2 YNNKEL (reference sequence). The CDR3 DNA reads TGTGCCAGCACCGCTAGAGGCTCTGGAAACACCATATATTTT. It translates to CASTARGSGNTIYF.